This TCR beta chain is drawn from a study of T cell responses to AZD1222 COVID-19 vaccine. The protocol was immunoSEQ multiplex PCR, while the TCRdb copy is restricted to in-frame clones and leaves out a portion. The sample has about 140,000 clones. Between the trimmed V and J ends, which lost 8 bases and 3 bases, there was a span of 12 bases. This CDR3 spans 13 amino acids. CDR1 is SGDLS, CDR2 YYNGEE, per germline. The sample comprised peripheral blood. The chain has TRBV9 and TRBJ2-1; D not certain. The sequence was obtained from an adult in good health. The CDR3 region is CASGRSIYNEQFF. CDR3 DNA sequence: TGTGCCAGTGGCAGGAGCATCTACAATGAGCAGTTCTTC. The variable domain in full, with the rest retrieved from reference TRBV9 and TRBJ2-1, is DSGVTQTPKHLITATGQRVTLRCSPRSGDLSVYWYQQSLDQGLQFLIQYYNGEERAKGNILERFSAQQFPDLHSELNLSSLELGDSALYFCASGRSIYNEQFFGPGTRLTVL.